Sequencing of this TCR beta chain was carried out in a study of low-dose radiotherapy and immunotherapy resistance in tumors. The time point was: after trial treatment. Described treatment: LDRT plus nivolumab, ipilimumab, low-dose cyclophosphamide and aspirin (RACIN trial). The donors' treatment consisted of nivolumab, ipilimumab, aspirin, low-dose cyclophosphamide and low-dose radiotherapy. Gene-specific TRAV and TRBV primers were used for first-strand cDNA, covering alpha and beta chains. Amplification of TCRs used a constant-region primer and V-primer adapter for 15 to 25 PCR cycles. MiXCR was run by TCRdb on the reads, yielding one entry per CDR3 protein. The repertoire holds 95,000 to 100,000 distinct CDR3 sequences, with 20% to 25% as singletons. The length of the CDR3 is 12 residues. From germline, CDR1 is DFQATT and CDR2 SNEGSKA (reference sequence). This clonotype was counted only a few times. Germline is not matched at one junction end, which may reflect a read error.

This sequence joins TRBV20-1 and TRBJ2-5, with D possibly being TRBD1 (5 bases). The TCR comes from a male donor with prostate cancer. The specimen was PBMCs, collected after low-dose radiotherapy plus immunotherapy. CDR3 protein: CSARDSQETQYF. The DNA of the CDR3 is TGCAGTGCAAGAGACAGCCAAGAGACCCAGTACTTC.